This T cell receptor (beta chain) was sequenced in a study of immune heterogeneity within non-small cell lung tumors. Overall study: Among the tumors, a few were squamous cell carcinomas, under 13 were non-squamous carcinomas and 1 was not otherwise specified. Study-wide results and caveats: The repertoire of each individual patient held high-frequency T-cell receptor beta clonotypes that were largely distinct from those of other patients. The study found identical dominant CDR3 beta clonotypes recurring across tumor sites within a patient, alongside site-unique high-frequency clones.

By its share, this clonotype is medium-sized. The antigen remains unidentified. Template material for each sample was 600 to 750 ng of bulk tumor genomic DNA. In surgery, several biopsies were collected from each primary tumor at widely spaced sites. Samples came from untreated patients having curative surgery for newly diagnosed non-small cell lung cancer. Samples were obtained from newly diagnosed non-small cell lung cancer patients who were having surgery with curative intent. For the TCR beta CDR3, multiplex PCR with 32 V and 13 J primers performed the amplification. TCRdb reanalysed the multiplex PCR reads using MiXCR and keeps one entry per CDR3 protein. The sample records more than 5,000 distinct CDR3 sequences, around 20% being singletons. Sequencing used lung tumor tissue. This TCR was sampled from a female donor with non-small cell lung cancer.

The CDR3 is CASSGFKGGHSNQPQHF. In nucleotides, the CDR3 is TGTGCCAGCAGTGGGTTCAAAGGTGGCCATAGCAATCAGCCCCAGCATTTT. The chain couples TRBV2 to TRBJ1-5; D remains unclear. The length of the CDR3 is 17 residues. CDR1 and CDR2 from the germline V gene are SNHLY and FYNNEI. The V gene lost 4 bases and the J gene lost 0 bases, with 16 bases spanning the gap.